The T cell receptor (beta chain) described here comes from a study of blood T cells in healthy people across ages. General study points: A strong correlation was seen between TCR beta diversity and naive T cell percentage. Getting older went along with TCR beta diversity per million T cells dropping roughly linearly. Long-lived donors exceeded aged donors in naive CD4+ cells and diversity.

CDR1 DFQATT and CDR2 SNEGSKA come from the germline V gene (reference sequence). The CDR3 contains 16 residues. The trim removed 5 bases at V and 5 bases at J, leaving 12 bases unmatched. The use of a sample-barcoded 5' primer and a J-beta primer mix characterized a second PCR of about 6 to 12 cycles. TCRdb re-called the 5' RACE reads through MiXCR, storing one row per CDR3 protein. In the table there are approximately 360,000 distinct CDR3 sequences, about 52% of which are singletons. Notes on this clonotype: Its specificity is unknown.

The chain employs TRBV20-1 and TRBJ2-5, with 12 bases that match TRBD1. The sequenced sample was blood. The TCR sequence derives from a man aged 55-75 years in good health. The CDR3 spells CSALRGGQGALETQYF. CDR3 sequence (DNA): TGCAGTGCTCTCCGGGGGGGACAGGGGGCTTTGGAGACCCAGTACTTC.